These 10 T cell receptor beta chains came from one sample sequenced in a study of blood T cell repertoires in COVID-19 (dated by TCRdb to the early 2020s). Library creation used the immunoSEQ multiplex PCR assay. TCRdb obtained this table from immuneACCESS and retained in-frame rearrangements with V and J assigned. These tables miss some clones; where compared with another copy, unresolved V genes account for less than half of the shortfall, and the remainder is unexplained. Recorded for this sample are about 280,000 clones; about 82% of them occurred a single time. Roughly 4.6% of the sample is taken by the ten largest. Sequencing used peripheral blood. Source of these receptors: a man between 50 and 59 years old with active or convalescent COVID-19.

The J gene is TRBJ2-3, the V gene TRBV24-1; 7 positions agree with TRBD2. V was pared by 2 bases and J by 8 bases, with 9 bases of the junction left unmatched. The CDR3 has 15 amino acids. CDR1 is KGHDR, CDR2 SFDVKD, per germline. The CDR3 bases are TGTGCCACCAGTGATTCCGACTACGGGAGGCCTACGCAGTATTTT. Protein product: CATSDSDYGRPTQYF.

The chain has TRBV5-1 and TRBJ2-2; D unresolved. Trimming cost V 1 base and J 7 bases, with 11 bases left between them. This CDR3 is 14 amino acids long. CDR1 SGHRS and CDR2 YFSETQ come from the germline V gene. CDR3 sequence (DNA): TGCGCCAGCAGCTTGAACGCTAAGCTCGGGGAGCTGTTTTTT. It translates to CASSLNAKLGELFF.

J is TRBJ1-1 and V is TRBV5-6; D is unresolved. This CDR3 comprises 13 residues. Trimming took off 4 bases at V and 5 bases at J, with 12 bases between the two ends. The germline CDR1 and CDR2 sequences are SGHDT and YYEEEE. Here the CDR3 reads CASSPGIGTEAFF. CDR3 DNA sequence: TGTGCCAGCAGCCCGGGGATCGGGACTGAAGCTTTCTTT.

This chain connects TRBV6-5 to TRBJ2-7; D is perhaps TRBD2 (5 bases). Trimming pared 0 bases from V and 0 bases from J, leaving 12 bases between. The CDR3 runs 16 residues. Germline-derived CDR1 and CDR2 are MNHEY and SVGAGI. The CDR3 protein is CASSYSSAGYSYEQYF. In nucleotides, the CDR3 is TGTGCCAGCAGTTACTCGAGTGCGGGCTACTCCTACGAGCAGTACTTC.

This clone was recorded once. This chain connects TRBV7-3 to TRBJ2-1; 7 bases are shared with TRBD2. Per germline, CDR1 SGHTA and CDR2 FQGTGA. The CDR3 length is 15 residues. Unmatched junction bases numbered 7, after V lost 4 bases and J lost 4 bases. DNA of the CDR3: TGTGCCAGCAGCTCGCTAGCGGCGCCTTACAATGAGCAGTTCTTC. This translates into CASSSLAAPYNEQFF.

The gene calls are TRBV3-1 (or the pseudogene TRBV3-2) and TRBJ1-4, with unresolved D. The CDR3 covers 15 residues. V gave up 3 bases and J gave up 8 bases, with 16 bases separating them. Germline V CDR1 and CDR2: LGHDT, YNNKEL (reference sequence). The CDR3 nucleotides are TGTGCCAGCAGCCAGGACGGCGGCCCGGGAGAAAAACTGTTTTTT. Its protein is CASSQDGGPGEKLFF.

In this sample, this clone turned up many times. V usage is TRBV7-9 and J usage is TRBJ1-6; D perhaps matches TRBD1 (5 bases). V lost 3 bases to trimming and J lost 7 bases, with 10 bases between them. Germline V gives CDR1 SEHNR, CDR2 FQNEAQ (reference sequence). This CDR3 has 14 residues. The CDR3 DNA is TGTGCCAGCAGCTTCGGACACATGAATTCACCCCTCCACTTT. This encodes CASSFGHMNSPLHF.

The J gene is TRBJ2-7, the V gene TRBV18; 10 bases match TRBD1. Trimming at V came to 8 bases and at J to 3 bases, leaving 4 bases not matched to a gene. There are 13 residues in the CDR3. Germline loops: CDR1 KGHSH, CDR2 LQKENI. The CDR3 region has the DNA TGTGCCAGCCAGGGGGACAGGGGCTACGAGCAGTACTTC. Translation gives CASQGDRGYEQYF.

J is TRBJ1-1 and V is TRBV5-8; 11 positions match TRBD1. Germline V CDR1 and CDR2: SGHTS, YDEGEE. Trimming removed 3 bases from V and 3 bases from J; junction bases left unmatched: 10. The CDR3 length is 17 residues. As DNA, the CDR3 is TGTGCCAGCAGCTGGGGGACAGGGGGTTTCTCGGACACTGAAGCTTTCTTT. It encodes CASSWGTGGFSDTEAFF. The complete variable domain, with remaining parts taken from reference TRBV5-8 and TRBJ1-1, reads EAGVTQSPTHLIKTRGQQATLRCSPISGHTSVYWYQQALGLGLQFLLWYDEGEERNRGNFPPRFSGRQFPNYSSELNVNALELEDSALYLCASSWGTGGFSDTEAFFGQGTRLTVV.

J is TRBJ2-1 and V is TRBV12-5; possible D gene TRBD2, 5 bases. CDR1 and CDR2 from the germline V gene are LGHNT and FRNRAP. The CDR3 totals 13 residues. The V end was cut by 6 bases, the J end by 5 bases, with 11 bases between. The CDR3 spells CASGREINNEQFF. CDR3 DNA sequence: TGTGCTAGTGGGAGGGAGATAAACAATGAGCAGTTCTTC.